The entry that follows covers one TCR beta chain sequence. The target antigen is unknown. This same CDR3 is encoded by further DNA sequences in the sample. This sample is part of a study of shared clonotypes between healthy human individuals. Study-wide points: It was observed that roughly 5.5% of naive CD4 clonotypes were shared across a handful of donors. Larger richness was generally estimated for naive than memory subsets. Non-shared clonotypes showed lower generation probabilities than clonotypes common to all four donors.

A deep-level run was used for the assay. Generated by immunoSEQ multiplex PCR, the TCRdb table keeps only in-frame clones and is missing some. Here the sample spans some 2,000,000 clones, 85% to 95% being singletons. CD45RO-negative, CCR7-selected cells formed the naive CD8 fraction, which excluded terminally differentiated effector memory CD45RA+ cells. The material sequenced was naive CD8+ T cells sorted from blood. The TCR comes from a man between 18 and 35 years old in good health.

DNA of the CDR3: TGTGCCAGCAGTTGGGGACAGGGGTTGGGCGAGCAGTACTTC. Its translation is CASSWGQGLGEQYF. The rearrangement joins TRBV27 to TRBJ2-7; TRBD1 agrees at 10 bases. This CDR3 comprises 14 residues. The J segment lost 6 bases and the V segment lost 4 bases, leaving 6 bases of the junction unmatched. Germline assignment: CDR1 MNHEY and CDR2 SMNVEV (reference sequence).